The sequence of this T cell receptor (beta chain) was determined in a study of low-dose radiotherapy and immunotherapy resistance in tumors. Study-wide context: The authors gave intravenous cyclophosphamide 200 mg/m2 every two weeks, one day before radiation and immunotherapy. Daily, from cycle 1 day 1 and for four cycles, patients took oral aspirin 300 mg.

Both TCRalpha and TCRbeta chains were reverse transcribed with V-gene-specific primers. The authors amplified TCRs for around 20 PCR cycles with a constant-region primer and a V-primer adapter. After the mRNA was isolated, it was amplified using in vitro transcription. TCRdb independently ran MiXCR on the reads; one entry per CDR3 protein. The sample has approximately 89,000 distinct CDR3 sequences, approximately 19% seen once; the top ten hold 5.5% to 6%. The time point was: before trial treatment. At least ten counts were recorded for this clonotype. CDR3 length: 15 amino acids. With 5 bases removed from V and 8 bases from J, the gap between germline ends came to 22 bases. Germline assignment: CDR1 MDHEN and CDR2 SYDVKM.

The sequence was obtained from a male donor with prostate cancer. The chain links TRBV28 to TRBJ2-7, with D hard to call. Sample: PBMCs, taken before treatment. CDR3 protein: CASSPSTWAEGQQYF. In DNA, the CDR3 is TGTGCCAGCAGTCCCTCGACATGGGCCGAAGGGCAGCAGTACTTC.